This TCR beta chain stems from a study of T cells in Graves' hyperthyroidism and ophthalmopathy. Findings and limits, study-wide: Most expanded thyroid clonotypes above 0.001 also appeared in blood.

Template material for amplifying TCR beta CDR3 regions consisted of RNA transcripts. An initial round of RT-PCR targeting the TCR CDR3 relied on the HTBI primer set. Each CDR3 protein gets one entry after TCRdb re-called the multiplex PCR reads with MiXCR. Of approximately 370,000 distinct CDR3 sequences listed, roughly 17% are singletons. This clonotype was seen ten or more times. Its cognate antigen is unknown. CDR1 and CDR2 from the germline V gene are MDHEN and SYDVKM. The CDR3 has 15 amino acids. Germline trimming cut 5 bases from V and 6 bases from J; bases unmatched to any gene: 9. Patients showing uncontrolled infection, other autoimmune disease, pregnancy or lactation were ineligible. In making diagnoses, clinical symptoms, serum thyroxine and TRAb, thyroid ultrasound and orbital computed tomography were all used. Blood was obtained at the first hyperthyroidism diagnosis, which preceded any ophthalmopathy symptoms.

The source material was blood. The origin of this receptor is a woman aged 25 to 39 with Graves' hyperthyroidism that later progressed to Graves' ophthalmopathy. The chain uses TRBV28 and TRBJ2-1; 8 bases are shared with TRBD1. DNA for the CDR3: TGTGCCAGCAGTCCGTCGGACAGGGATGGCAATGAGCAGTTCTTC. As protein: CASSPSDRDGNEQFF.